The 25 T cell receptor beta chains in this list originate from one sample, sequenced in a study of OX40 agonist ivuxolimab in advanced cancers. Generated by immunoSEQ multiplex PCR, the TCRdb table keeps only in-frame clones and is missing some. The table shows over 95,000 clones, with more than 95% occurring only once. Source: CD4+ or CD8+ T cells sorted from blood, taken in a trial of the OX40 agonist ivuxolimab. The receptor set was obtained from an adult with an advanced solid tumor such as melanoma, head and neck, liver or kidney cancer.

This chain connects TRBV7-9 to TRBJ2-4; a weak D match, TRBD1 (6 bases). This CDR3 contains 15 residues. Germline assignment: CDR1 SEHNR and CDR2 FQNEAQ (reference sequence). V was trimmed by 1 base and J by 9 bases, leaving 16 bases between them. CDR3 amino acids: CASSLVGAGSLIQYF. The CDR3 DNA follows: TGTGCCAGCAGCTTAGTGGGGGCAGGGAGCCTCATTCAGTACTTC.

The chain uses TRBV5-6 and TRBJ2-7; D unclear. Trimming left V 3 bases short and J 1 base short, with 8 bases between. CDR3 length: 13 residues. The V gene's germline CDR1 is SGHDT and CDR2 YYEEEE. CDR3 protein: CASSSSESYEQYF. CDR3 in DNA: TGTGCCAGCAGCTCAAGCGAATCCTACGAGCAGTACTTC.

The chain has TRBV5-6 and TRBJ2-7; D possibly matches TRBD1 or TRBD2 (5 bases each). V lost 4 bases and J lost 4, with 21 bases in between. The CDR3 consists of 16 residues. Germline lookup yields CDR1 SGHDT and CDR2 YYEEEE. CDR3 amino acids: CASSMETGPTIYEQYF. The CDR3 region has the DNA TGTGCCAGCAGCATGGAGACGGGGCCGACAATTTACGAGCAGTACTTC.

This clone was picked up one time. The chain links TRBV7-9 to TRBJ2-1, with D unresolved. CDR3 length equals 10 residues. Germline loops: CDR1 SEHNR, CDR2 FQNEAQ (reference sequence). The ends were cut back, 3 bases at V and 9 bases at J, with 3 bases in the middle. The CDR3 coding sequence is TGTGCCAGCAGCTTTAGTGAGCAGTTCTTC. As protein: CASSFSEQFF.

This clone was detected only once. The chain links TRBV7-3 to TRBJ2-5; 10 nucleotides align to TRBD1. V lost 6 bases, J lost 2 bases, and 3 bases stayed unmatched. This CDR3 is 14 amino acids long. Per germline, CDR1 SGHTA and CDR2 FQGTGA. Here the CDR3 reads CASSPGQGQETQYF. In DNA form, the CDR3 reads TGTGCCAGCAGTCCGGGACAGGGGCAAGAGACCCAGTACTTC.

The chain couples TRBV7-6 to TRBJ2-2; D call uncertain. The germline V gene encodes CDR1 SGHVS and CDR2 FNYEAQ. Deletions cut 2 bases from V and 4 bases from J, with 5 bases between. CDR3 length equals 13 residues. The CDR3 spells CASSLLSTGELFF. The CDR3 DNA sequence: TGTGCCAGCAGCTTACTCTCCACCGGGGAGCTGTTTTTT.

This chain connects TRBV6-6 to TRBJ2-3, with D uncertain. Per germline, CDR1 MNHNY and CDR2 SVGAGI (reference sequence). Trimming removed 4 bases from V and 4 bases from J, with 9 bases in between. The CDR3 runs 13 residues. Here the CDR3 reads CASSFDAADTQYF. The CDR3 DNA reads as TGTGCCAGCAGTTTCGACGCCGCAGATACGCAGTATTTT.

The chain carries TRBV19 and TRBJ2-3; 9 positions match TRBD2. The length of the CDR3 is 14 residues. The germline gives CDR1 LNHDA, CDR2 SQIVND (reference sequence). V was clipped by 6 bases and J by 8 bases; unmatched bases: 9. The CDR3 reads CASSGLATSPTQYF. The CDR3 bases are TGTGCCAGTAGCGGACTAGCGACTTCCCCTACGCAGTATTTT.

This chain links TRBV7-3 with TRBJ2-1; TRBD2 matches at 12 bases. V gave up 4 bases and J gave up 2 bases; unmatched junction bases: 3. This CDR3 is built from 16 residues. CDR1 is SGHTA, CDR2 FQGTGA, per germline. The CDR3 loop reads CASSSGTSGPYNEQFF. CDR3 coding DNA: TGTGCCAGCAGCTCCGGGACTAGCGGGCCCTACAATGAGCAGTTCTTC.

CDR3 protein: CASSFTGPTYNEQFF. CDR3 bases: TGTGCCAGCAGTTTTACGGGACCTACCTACAATGAGCAGTTCTTC. This chain joins TRBV27 and TRBJ2-1, with D perhaps given as TRBD1 or TRBD2 (5 bases each). This CDR3 is 15 amino acids long. V shed 3 bases and J shed 2 bases, with 11 bases lying between them. Per the germline V gene, CDR1 is MNHEY and CDR2 is SMNVEV (reference sequence).

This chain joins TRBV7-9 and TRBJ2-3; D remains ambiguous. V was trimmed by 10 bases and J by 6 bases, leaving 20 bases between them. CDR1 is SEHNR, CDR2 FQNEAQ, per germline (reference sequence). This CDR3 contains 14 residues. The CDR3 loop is CATHFVTEGDTQYF. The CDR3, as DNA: TGTGCCACCCACTTTGTAACCGAAGGGGATACGCAGTATTTT.

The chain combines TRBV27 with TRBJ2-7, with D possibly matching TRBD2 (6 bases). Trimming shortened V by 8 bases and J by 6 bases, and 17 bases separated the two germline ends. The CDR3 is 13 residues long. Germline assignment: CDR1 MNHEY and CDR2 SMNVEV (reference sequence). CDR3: CASAITTGLEQYF. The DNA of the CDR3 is TGTGCCAGCGCCATTACCACGGGACTCGAGCAGTACTTC.

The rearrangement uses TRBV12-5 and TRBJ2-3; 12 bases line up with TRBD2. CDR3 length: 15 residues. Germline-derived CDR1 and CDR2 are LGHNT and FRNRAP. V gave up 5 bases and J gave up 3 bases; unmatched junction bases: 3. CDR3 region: CASGAGTSGTDTQYF. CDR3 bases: TGTGCTAGTGGTGCCGGGACTAGCGGGACAGATACGCAGTATTTT.

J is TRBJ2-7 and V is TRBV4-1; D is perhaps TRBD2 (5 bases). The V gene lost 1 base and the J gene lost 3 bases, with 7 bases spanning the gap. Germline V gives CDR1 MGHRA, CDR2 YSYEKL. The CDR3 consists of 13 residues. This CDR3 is CASSQGLLYEQYF. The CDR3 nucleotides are TGCGCCAGCAGCCAAGGACTACTCTACGAGCAGTACTTC.

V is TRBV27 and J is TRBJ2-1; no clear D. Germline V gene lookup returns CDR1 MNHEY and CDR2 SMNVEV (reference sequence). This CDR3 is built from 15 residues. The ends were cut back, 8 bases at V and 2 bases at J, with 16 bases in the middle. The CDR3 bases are TGTGCCAGCTCTGTGGGCACAGCTCCCTACAATGAGCAGTTCTTC. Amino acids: CASSVGTAPYNEQFF.

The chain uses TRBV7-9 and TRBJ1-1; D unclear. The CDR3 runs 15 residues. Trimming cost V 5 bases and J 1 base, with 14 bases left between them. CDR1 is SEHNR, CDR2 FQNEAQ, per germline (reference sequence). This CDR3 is CASSPDGYGNTEAFF. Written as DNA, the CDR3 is TGTGCCAGCAGCCCGGACGGGTACGGGAACACTGAAGCTTTCTTT.

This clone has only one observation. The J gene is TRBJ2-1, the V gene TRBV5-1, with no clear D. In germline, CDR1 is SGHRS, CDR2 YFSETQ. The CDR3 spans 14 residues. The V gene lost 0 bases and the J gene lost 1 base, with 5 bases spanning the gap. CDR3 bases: TGCGCCAGCAGCTTGGGTGATTCCTACAATGAGCAGTTCTTC. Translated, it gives CASSLGDSYNEQFF. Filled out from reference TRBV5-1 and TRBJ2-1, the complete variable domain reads KAGVTQTPRYLIKTRGQQVTLSCSPISGHRSVSWYQQTPGQGLQFLFEYFSETQRNKGNFPGRFSGRQFSNSRSEMNVSTLELGDSALYLCASSLGDSYNEQFFGPGTRLTVL.

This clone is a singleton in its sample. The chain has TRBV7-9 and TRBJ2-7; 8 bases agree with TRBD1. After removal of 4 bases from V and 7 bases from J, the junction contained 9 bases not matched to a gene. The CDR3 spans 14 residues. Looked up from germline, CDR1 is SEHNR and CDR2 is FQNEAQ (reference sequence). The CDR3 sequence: CASSSPGTGPEQYF. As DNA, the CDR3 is TGTGCCAGCAGCTCACCCGGGACAGGTCCAGAGCAGTACTTC.

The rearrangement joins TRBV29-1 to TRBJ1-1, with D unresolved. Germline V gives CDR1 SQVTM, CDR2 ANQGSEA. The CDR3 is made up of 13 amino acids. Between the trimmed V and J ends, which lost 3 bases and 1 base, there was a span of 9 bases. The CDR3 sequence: CSVDPGENTEAFF. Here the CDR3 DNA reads TGCAGCGTTGATCCAGGCGAGAACACTGAAGCTTTCTTT.

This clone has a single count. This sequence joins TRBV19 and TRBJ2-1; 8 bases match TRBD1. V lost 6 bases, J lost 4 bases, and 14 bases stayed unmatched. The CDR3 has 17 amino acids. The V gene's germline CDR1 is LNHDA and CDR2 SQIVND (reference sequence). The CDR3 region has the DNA TGTGCCAGTAGCTCCCACGGACAGGGAGCTTTTTACAATGAGCAGTTCTTC. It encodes CASSSHGQGAFYNEQFF.

CDR3 coding DNA: TGTGCCAGCAGTTACGCCGGAGTGATTTACTTC. Protein product: CASSYAGVIYF. V gene TRBV6-6 combines with J gene TRBJ2-7; the D is unclear. The CDR3 consists of 11 residues. V shed 2 bases and J shed 13 bases, with 12 bases lying between them. Germline CDR1 and CDR2: MNHNY and SVGAGI (reference sequence).

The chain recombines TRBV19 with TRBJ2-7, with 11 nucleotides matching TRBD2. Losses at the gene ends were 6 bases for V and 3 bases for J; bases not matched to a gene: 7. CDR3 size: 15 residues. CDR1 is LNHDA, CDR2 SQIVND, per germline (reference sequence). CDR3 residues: CASRITTSGDYEQYF. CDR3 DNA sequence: TGTGCCAGTAGGATCACGACTAGCGGGGACTACGAGCAGTACTTC. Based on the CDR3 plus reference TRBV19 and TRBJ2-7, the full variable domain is DGGITQSPKYLFRKEGQNVTLSCEQNLNHDAMYWYRQDPGQGLRLIYYSQIVNDFQKGDIAEGYSVSREKKESFPLTVTSAQKNPTAFYLCASRITTSGDYEQYFGPGTRLTVT.

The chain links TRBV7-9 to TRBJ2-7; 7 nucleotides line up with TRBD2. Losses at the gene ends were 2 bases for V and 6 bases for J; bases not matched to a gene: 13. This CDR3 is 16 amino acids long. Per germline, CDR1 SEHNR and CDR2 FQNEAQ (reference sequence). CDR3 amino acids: CASSLYGRGPGGEQYF. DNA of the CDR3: TGTGCCAGCAGCTTATATGGCAGAGGACCGGGGGGCGAGCAGTACTTC.

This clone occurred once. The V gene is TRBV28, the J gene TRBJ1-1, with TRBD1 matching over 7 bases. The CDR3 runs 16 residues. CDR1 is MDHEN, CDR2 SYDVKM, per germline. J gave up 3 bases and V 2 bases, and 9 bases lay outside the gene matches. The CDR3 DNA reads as TGTGCCAGCAGTTTACCCGTAGACAGGGTGGACACTGAAGCTTTCTTT. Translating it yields CASSLPVDRVDTEAFF. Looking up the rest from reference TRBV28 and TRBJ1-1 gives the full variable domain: DVKVTQSSRYLVKRTGEKVFLECVQDMDHENMFWYRQDPGLGLRLIYFSYDVKMKEKGDIPEGYSVSREKKERFSLILESASTNQTSMYLCASSLPVDRVDTEAFFGQGTRLTVV.

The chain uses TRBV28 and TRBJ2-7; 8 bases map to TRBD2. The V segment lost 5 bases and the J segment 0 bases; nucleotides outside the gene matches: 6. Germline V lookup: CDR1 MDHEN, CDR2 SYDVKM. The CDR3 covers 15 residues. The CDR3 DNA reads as TGTGCCAGCAGTGAGAGCGGGGGTTCCTCCTACGAGCAGTACTTC. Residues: CASSESGGSSYEQYF. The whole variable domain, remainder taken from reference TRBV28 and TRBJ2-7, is DVKVTQSSRYLVKRTGEKVFLECVQDMDHENMFWYRQDPGLGLRLIYFSYDVKMKEKGDIPEGYSVSREKKERFSLILESASTNQTSMYLCASSESGGSSYEQYFGPGTRLTVT.